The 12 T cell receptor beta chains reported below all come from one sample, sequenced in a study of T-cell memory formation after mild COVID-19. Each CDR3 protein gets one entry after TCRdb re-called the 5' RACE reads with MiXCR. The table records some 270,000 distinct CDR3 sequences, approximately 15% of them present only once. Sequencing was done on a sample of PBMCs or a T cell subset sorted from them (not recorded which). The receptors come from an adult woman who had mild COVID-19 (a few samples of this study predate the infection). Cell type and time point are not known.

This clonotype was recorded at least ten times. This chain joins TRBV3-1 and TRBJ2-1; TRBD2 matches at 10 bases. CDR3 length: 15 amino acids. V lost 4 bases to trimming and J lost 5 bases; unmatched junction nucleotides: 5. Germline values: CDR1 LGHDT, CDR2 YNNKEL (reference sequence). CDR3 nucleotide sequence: TGTGCCAGCAGCCGGCCGGGACTAGCGAACAATGAGCAGTTCTTC. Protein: CASSRPGLANNEQFF.

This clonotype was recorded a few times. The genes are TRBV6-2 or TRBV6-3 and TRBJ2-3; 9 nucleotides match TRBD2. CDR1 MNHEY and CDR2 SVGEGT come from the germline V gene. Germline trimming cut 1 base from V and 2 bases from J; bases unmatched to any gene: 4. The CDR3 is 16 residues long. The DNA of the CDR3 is TGTGCCAGCAGTTACTTAGCGGGAGAGCTCACAGATACGCAGTATTTT. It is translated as CASSYLAGELTDTQYF.

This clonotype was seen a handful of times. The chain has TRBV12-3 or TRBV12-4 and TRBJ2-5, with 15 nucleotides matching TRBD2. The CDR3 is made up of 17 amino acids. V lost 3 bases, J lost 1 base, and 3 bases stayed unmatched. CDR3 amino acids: CASSLGTSGGSQETQYF. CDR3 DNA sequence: TGTGCCAGCAGTTTGGGGACTAGCGGGGGGTCCCAAGAGACCCAGTACTTC.

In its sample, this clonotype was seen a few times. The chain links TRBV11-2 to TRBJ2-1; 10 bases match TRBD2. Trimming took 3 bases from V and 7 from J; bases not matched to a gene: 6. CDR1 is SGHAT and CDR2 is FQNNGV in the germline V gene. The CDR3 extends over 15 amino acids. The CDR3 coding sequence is TGTGCCAGCAGCTTGCAGCGGGGGGGCGGAAATGAGCAGTTCTTC. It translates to CASSLQRGGGNEQFF.

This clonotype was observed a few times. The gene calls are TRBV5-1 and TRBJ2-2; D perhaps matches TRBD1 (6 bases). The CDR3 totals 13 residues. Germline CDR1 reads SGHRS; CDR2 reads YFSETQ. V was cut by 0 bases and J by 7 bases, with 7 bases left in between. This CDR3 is CASSLVTGGELFF. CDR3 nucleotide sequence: TGCGCCAGCAGCTTGGTGACAGGCGGGGAGCTGTTTTTT.

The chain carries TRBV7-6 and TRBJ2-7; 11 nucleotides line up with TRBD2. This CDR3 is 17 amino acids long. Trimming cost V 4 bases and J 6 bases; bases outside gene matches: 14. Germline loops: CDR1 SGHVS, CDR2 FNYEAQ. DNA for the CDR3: TGTGCCAGCAGCTCGTACGGCATAGCGGGAGGGCCCGCCGAGCAGTACTTC. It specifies CASSSYGIAGGPAEQYF.

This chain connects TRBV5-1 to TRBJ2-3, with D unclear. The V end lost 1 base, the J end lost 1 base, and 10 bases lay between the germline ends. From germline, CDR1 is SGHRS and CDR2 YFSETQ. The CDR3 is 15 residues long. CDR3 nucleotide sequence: TGCGCCAGCAGCTTGCCTCTGGACGGCACAGATACGCAGTATTTT. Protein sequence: CASSLPLDGTDTQYF.

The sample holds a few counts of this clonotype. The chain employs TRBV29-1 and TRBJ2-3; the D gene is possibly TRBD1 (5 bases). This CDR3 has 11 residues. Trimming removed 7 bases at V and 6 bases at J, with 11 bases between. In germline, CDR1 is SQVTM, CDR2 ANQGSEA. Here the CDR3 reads CSAQEQDTQYF. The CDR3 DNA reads TGCAGCGCACAGGAGCAGGATACGCAGTATTTT.

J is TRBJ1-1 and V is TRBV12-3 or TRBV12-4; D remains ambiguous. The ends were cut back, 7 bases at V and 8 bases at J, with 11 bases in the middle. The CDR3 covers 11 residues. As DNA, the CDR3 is TGTGCCAGCAAGTTGAGGTGGGAAGCTTTCTTT. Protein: CASKLRWEAFF.

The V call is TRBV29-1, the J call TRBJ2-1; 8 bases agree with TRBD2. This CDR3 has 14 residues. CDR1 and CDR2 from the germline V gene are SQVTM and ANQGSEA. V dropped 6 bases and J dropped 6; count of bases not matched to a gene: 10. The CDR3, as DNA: TGCAGCGTAGGAGGGGCGGGAGGTTCCAATGAGCAGTTCTTC. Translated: CSVGGAGGSNEQFF.

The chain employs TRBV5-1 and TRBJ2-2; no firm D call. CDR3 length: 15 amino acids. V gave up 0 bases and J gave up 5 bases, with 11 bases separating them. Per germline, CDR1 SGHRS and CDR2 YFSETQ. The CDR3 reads CASSLVAQWTGELFF. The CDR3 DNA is TGCGCCAGCAGCTTGGTGGCACAGTGGACCGGGGAGCTGTTTTTT.

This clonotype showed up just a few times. The CDR3 coding sequence is TGCAGTGCTAGAAACCCTGACAGGGGGAATTCACCCCTCCACTTT. As protein: CSARNPDRGNSPLHF. The genes are TRBV20-1 and TRBJ1-6; TRBD1 agrees at 9 bases. This CDR3 spans 15 amino acids. The V gene's germline CDR1 is DFQATT and CDR2 SNEGSKA (reference sequence). Losses at the gene ends were 2 bases for V and 7 bases for J; bases not matched to a gene: 6.